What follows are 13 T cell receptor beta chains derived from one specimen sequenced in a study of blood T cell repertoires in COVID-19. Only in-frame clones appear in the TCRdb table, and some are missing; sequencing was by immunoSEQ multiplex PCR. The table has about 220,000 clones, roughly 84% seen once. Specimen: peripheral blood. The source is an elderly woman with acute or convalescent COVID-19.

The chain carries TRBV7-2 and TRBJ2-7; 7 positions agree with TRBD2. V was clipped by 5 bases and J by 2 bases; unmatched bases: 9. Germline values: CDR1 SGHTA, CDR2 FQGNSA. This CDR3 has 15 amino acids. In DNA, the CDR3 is TGTGCCAGCAGCCCTAGTTGGGGGGGGACCTACGAGCAGTACTTC. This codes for CASSPSWGGTYEQYF.

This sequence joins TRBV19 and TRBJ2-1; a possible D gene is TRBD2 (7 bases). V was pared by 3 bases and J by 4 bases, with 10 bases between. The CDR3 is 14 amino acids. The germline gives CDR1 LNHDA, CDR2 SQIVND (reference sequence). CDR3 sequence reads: CASSMGGPYNEQFF. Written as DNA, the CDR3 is TGTGCCAGTAGTATGGGGGGGCCATACAATGAGCAGTTCTTC.

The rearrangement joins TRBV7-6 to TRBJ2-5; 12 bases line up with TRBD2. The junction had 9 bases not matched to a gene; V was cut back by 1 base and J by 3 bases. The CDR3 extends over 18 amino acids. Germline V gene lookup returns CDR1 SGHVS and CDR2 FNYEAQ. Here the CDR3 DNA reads TGTGCCAGCAGCTTAGTAACTAGCGGGGGGCCGCGGGAAGAGACCCAGTACTTC. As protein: CASSLVTSGGPREETQYF.

CDR3 coding DNA: TGTGCCAGCAGAGAGGGACTAGCGGGGGCCCAATCCTACAATGAGCAGTTCTTC. Its protein product is CASREGLAGAQSYNEQFF. This chain uses TRBV5-4 with TRBJ2-1; the match to TRBD2 covers 14 bases. V was clipped by 5 bases and J by 1 base; unmatched bases: 8. The germline V gene has CDR1 SGHNT and CDR2 YYREEE (reference sequence). The CDR3 extends over 18 amino acids.

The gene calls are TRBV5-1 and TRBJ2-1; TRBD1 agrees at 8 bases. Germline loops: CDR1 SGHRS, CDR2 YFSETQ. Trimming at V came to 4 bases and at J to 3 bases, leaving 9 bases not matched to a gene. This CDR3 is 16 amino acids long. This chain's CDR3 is CASSSDLTGVYNEQFF. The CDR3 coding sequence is TGCGCCAGCAGCAGCGACTTGACAGGGGTCTACAATGAGCAGTTCTTC.

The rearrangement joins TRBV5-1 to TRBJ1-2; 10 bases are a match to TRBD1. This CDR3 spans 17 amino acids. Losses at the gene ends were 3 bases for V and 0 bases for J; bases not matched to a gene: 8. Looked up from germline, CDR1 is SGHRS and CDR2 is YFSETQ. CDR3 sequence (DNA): TGCGCCAGCAGCTCGGGACAGGGGAGCCCCACTAACTATGGCTACACCTTC. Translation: CASSSGQGSPTNYGYTF.

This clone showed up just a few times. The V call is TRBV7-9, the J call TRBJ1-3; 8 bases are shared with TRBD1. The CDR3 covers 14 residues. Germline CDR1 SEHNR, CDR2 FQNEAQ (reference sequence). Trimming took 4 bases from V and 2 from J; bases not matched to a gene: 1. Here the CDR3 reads CASSSTGAGNTIYF. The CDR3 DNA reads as TGTGCCAGCAGCTCGACAGGGGCTGGAAACACCATATATTTT.

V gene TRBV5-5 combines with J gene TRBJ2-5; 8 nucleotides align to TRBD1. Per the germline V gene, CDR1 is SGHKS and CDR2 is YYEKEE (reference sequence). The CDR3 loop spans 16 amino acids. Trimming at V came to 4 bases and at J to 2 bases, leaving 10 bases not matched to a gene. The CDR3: CASSPRPGQGQETQYF. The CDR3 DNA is TGTGCCAGCAGCCCTCGACCAGGACAGGGACAAGAGACCCAGTACTTC.

The CDR3 is CASSPTGYTGELFF. The CDR3 DNA follows: TGTGCCAGTAGTCCAACAGGGTACACCGGGGAGCTGTTTTTT. The chain couples TRBV19 to TRBJ2-2, with D tentatively TRBD1 (6 bases). The CDR3 consists of 14 residues. The V and J ends lost 5 bases and 3 bases respectively, with 10 bases between them. In germline, CDR1 is LNHDA, CDR2 SQIVND (reference sequence).

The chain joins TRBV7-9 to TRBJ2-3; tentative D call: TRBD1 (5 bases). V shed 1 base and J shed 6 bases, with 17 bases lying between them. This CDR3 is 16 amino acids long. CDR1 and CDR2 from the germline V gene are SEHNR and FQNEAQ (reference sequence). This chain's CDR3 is CASSLGPGNVADTQYF. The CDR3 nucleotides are TGTGCCAGCAGCTTAGGGCCAGGGAATGTTGCGGATACGCAGTATTTT.

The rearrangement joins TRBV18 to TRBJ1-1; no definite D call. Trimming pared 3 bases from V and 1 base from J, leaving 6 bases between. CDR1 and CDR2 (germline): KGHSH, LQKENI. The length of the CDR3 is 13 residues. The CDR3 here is CASSPQENTEAFF. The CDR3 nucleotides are TGTGCCAGCTCACCGCAGGAGAACACTGAAGCTTTCTTT.

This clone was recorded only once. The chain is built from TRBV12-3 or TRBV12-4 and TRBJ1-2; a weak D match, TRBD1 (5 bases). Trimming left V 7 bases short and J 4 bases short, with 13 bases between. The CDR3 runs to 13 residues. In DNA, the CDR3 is TGTGCCAGCACCCCCGGCCAGGGCTATGGCTACACCTTC. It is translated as CASTPGQGYGYTF.

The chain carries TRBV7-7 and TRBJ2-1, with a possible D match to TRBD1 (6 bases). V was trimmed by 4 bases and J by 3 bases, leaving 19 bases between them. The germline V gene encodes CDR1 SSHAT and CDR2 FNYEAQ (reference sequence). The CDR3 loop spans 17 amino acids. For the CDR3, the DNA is TGTGCCAGCAGCTCCAGCACCGGACAGAAAAACTACAATGAGCAGTTCTTC. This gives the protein CASSSSTGQKNYNEQFF.